The clone carrying this T cell receptor beta chain was observed at least ten times. The CDR3 runs 15 residues. Germline CDR1 reads LGHDT; CDR2 reads YNNKEL (reference sequence). V lost 11 bases and J 0 bases, leaving 18 bases between the germline ends. The entry originates in a study of response to subunit inactivated influenza vaccine. TCRdb reanalysed the RT-PCR reads using MiXCR and keeps one entry per CDR3 protein. The table has about 520,000 distinct CDR3 sequences, approximately 6.9% seen once. The gene calls are TRBV3-1 and TRBJ2-3; D possibly corresponds to TRBD1 (6 bases). This specimen consisted of PBMCs from blood, obtained roughly 24 months after vaccination. This receptor was taken from a man aged 50 to 69 who received an inactivated influenza vaccine. CDR3 amino acids: CASQTRDTSTDTQYF. The CDR3 DNA follows: TGTGCCTCCCAAACCCGGGACACCAGCACAGATACGCAGTATTTT.